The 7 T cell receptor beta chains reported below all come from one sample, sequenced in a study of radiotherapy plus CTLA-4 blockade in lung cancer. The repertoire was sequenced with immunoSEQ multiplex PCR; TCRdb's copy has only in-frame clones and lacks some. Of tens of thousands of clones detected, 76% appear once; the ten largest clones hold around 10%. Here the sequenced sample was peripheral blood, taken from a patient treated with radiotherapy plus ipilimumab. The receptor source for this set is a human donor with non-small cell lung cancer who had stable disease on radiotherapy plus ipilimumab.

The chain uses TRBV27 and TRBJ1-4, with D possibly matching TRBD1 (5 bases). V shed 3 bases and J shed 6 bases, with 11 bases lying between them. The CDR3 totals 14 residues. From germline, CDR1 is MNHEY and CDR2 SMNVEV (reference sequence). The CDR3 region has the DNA TGTGCCAGCAGTTTTTGGGGACCTCATGAAAAACTGTTTTTT. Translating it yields CASSFWGPHEKLFF.

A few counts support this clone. CDR3 nucleotides: TGTGCCAGCAGCTTCTCGGACTCTGGAAACACCATATATTTT. This gives the protein CASSFSDSGNTIYF. V usage is TRBV11-1 and J usage is TRBJ1-3; D is uncertain. Trimming stripped 3 bases from V and 0 bases from J, with 6 bases between. The CDR3 runs to 14 residues. Per the germline V gene, CDR1 is SGHAT and CDR2 is FQDESV (reference sequence).

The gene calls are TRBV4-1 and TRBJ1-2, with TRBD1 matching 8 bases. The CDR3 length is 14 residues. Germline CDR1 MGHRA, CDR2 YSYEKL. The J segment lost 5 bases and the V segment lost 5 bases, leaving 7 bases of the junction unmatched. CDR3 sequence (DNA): TGCGCCAGCAGCTACGGACAGGGTGGGTATGGCTACACCTTC. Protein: CASSYGQGGYGYTF.

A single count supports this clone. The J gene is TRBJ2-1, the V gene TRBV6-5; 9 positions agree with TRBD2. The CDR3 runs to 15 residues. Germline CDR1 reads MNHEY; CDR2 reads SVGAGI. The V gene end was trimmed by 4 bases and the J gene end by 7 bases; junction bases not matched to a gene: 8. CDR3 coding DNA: TGTGCCAGCAGTTCTCTAGCGGGGAGTTGGAATGAGCAGTTCTTC. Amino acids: CASSSLAGSWNEQFF.

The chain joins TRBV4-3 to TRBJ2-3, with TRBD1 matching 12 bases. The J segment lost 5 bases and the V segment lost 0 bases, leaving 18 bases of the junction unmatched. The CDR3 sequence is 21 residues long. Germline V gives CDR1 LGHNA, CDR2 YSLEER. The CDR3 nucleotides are TGCGCCAGCAGCCAAGAGGTATCCCAGCGGCAGGGACAGGGGGCCAGAGATACGCAGTATTTT. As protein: CASSQEVSQRQGQGARDTQYF.

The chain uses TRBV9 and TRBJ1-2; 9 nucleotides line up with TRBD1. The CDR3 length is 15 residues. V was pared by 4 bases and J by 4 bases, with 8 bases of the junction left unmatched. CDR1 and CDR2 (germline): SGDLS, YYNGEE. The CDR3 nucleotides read TGTGCCAGCAGCACCCGGGACAGGGAGACCTATGGCTACACCTTC. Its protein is CASSTRDRETYGYTF.

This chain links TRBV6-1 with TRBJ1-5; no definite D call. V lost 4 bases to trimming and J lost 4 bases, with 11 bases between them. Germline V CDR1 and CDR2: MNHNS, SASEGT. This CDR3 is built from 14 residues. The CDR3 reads CASSASFGNQPQHF. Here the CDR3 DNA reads TGTGCCAGCAGTGCAAGTTTTGGGAATCAGCCCCAGCATTTT.